This T cell receptor (beta chain) emerged from a study of patients and donors after allogeneic stem cell transplantation (dated by TCRdb to 2018 to 2021). The CDR3 sequence holds 12 residues, the cysteine and phenylalanine included. Of all the DNA, just the CDR3 is kept, 36 bases in frame from base 1. Note on this clonotype: This receptor's antigen is unknown. No base-level quality is on record; no much larger clone is a single base apart.

Libraries came from RT-PCR. Instrument on record: NextSeq 550. TCRdb's own reprocessing of the public reads used fastp at Q25 and MiXCR and kept productive beta chains. Every entry covers one CDR3 protein and lists the most common genes and DNA from its rows. In all, the sample holds tens of thousands of distinct CDR3 sequences, and around 48% of those were seen once. The ten largest clones capture roughly two thirds of the sample. This receptor was identified in a human donor who was either an allogeneic HSCT recipient or a stem cell or donor lymphocyte infusion donor (not recorded which). It is not recorded whose cells these are; they may come from a transplant donor. The chain is made from TRBV1 and TRBJ2-1; the D segment call TRBD2 is taken from the table without a DNA check. TRBV1 is marked as a pseudogene. The sample was blood, either unsorted or a sorted T cell fraction (not recorded which). The CDR3 protein: CTSSRSSQEQFF. The sequence in DNA is TGCACCAGCAGCCGGAGCTCCCAGGAGCAGTTCTTC.